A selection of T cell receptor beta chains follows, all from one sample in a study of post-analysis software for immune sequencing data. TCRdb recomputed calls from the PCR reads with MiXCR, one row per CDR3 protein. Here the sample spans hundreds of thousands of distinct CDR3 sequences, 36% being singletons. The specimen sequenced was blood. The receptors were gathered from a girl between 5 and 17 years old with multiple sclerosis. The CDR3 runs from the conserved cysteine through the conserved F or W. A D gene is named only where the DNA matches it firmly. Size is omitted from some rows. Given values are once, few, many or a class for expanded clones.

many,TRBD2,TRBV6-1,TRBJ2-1,CASSWASTSGSVHNEQFF,TGTGCCAGCAGCTGGGCGTCGACTAGCGGGAGTGTTCACAATGAGCAGTTCTTC
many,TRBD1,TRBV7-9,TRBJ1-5,CASSLQGGGSNQPQHF,TGTGCCAGCAGCCTACAGGGGGGAGGAAGCAATCAGCCCCAGCATTTT
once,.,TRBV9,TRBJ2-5,CASSVGSAQETQYF,TGTGCCAGCAGCGTAGGGTCAGCCCAAGAGACCCAGTACTTC
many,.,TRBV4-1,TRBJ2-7,CASSQDWGEASSYEQYF,TGCGCCAGCAGCCAAGATTGGGGGGAAGCCAGCTCCTACGAGCAGTACTTC
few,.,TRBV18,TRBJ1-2,CASSPKGGLNYGYTF,TGTGCCAGCTCACCGAAGGGGGGGCTTAACTATGGCTACACCTTC
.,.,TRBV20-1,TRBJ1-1,CSARDRGFGSEAFF,TGCAGTGCTAGAGATAGGGGGTTCGGTTCTGAAGCTTTCTTT
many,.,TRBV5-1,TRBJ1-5,CASSLGRGDPQHF,TGCGCCAGCAGCTTGGGCAGGGGCGATCCCCAGCATTTT
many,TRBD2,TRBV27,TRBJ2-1,CASSLWEGREQFF,TGTGCCAGCAGTTTGTGGGAGGGCCGCGAGCAGTTCTTC
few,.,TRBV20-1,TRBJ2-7,CSARVAEGKSSYEQYF,TGCAGTGCTAGGGTAGCTGAGGGAAAGAGCTCCTACGAGCAGTACTTC
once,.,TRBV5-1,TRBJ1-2,CASSNRDTYGYTF,TGCGCCAGCAGCAACCGGGACACCTATGGCTACACCTTC
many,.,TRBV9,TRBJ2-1,CASSVAGFSYNEQFF,TGTGCCAGCAGCGTAGCGGGGTTCTCCTACAATGAGCAGTTCTTC
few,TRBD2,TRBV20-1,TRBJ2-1,CSARVSGRAVKGEQFF,TGCAGTGCTAGGGTGAGCGGGAGGGCCGTCAAGGGTGAGCAGTTCTTC
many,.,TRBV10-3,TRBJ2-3,CAISERPRTDTQYF,TGTGCCATCAGTGAGCGTCCTCGCACAGATACGCAGTATTTT
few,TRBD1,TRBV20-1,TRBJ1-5,CSARPGQGNQPQHF,TGCAGTGCCAGACCAGGACAGGGCAATCAGCCCCAGCATTTT
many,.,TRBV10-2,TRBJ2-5,CASSVKIQETQYF,TGCGCCAGCAGTGTAAAGATCCAGGAGACCCAGTACTTC
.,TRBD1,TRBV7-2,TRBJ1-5,CASSLGAGGKQPQHF,TGTGCCAGCAGCTTAGGGGCAGGGGGCAAACAGCCCCAGCATTTT
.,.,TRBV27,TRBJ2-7,CASRRSGTSYNEQYF,TGTGCCAGCAGAAGAAGCGGAACCTCCTACAACGAGCAGTACTTC
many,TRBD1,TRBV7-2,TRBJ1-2,CATPQGAHGYTF,TGTGCCACCCCGCAGGGGGCGCATGGCTACACCTTC
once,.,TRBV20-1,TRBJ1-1,CRATGNTEAFF,TGCAGGGCTACAGGGAACACTGAAGCTTTCTTT
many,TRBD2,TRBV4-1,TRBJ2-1,CASSRSGTTFNEQFF,TGCGCCAGCAGCCGGAGCGGGACTACTTTCAATGAGCAGTTCTTC
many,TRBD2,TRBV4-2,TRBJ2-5,CASSQGVAGTQETQYF,TGTGCCAGCAGCCAAGGGGTAGCGGGGACCCAAGAGACCCAGTACTTC
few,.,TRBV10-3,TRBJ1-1,CAIRGGTVAFF,TGTGCCATCAGGGGGGGGACGGTGGCTTTCTTT
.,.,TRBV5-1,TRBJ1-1,CASAVGSLRNTEAFF,TGCGCCAGCGCCGTGGGGAGCTTAAGGAACACTGAAGCTTTCTTT
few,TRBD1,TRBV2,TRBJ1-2,CASSEALGQENSYTF,TGTGCCAGCAGTGAAGCATTAGGACAGGAAAATAGCTACACCTTC
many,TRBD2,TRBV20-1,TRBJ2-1,CSARTRLAGGYNEQFF,TGCAGTGCTAGAACTAGGCTAGCGGGAGGGTACAATGAGCAGTTCTTC
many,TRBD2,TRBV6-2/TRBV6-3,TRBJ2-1,CATVGGSGNEQFF,TGTGCCACGGTCGGCGGGAGCGGTAATGAGCAGTTCTTC
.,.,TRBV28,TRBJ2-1,CASSPPLNEQFF,TGTGCCAGCAGTCCCCCTTTAAATGAGCAGTTCTTC
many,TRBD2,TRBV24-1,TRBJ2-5,CATSDPLAGGAETQYF,TGTGCCACCAGTGATCCTCTAGCGGGAGGCGCAGAGACCCAGTACTTC
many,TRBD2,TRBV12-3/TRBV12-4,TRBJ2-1,CAIDGYSGNGPYEQFF,TGTGCCATCGACGGGTATAGCGGGAACGGGCCTTATGAGCAGTTCTTC
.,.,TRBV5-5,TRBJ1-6,CASSRLASSYNSPLHF,TGTGCCAGCAGCCGTCTGGCGAGCTCCTATAATTCACCCCTCCACTTT
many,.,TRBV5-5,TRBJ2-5,CASSPLGPKQETQYF,TGTGCCAGCTCACCCCTAGGGCCTAAGCAAGAGACCCAGTACTTC
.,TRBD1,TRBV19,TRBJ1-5,CASSHGQGYQPQHF,TGTGCCAGTAGCCACGGACAGGGATATCAGCCCCAGCATTTT
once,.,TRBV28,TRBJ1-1,CATKDSAAFF,TGCGCCACTAAGGACAGTGCAGCTTTCTTT
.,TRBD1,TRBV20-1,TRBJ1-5,CSARQQGAGQPQHF,TGCAGTGCTAGACAACAGGGGGCAGGTCAGCCCCAGCATTTT
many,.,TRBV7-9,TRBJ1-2,CASSPDSYYGYTF,TGTGCCAGCAGCCCTGACAGTTACTATGGCTACACCTTC
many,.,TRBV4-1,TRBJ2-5,CASQPIPGQAETQYF,TGCGCCAGCCAACCCATCCCGGGACAAGCAGAGACCCAGTACTTC
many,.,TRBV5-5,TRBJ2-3,CASSPDRTTDTQYF,TGTGCCAGCAGCCCAGACAGAACCACAGATACGCAGTATTTT
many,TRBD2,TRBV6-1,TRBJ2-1,CASSEGALAGVNEQFF,TGTGCCAGCAGTGAAGGGGCCCTAGCGGGAGTCAATGAGCAGTTCTTC
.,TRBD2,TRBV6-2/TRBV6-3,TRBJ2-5,CASSCKRGVAQYF,TGTGCCAGCAGTTGCAAGCGGGGGGTGGCCCAGTACTTC
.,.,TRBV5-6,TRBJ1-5,CASSEDGNQPQHF,TGTGCCAGCAGTGAAGATGGGAATCAGCCCCAGCATTTT
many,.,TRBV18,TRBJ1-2,CASSPRQESYGYTF,TGTGCCAGCTCACCCAGGCAAGAATCCTATGGCTACACCTTC
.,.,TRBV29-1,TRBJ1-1,CSGEGVNTEAFF,TGCAGCGGTGAAGGGGTGAACACTGAAGCTTTCTTT
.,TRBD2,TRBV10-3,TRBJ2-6,CAISGLAGGPTGANVLTF,TGTGCCATCAGTGGACTAGCGGGGGGTCCGACTGGGGCCAACGTCCTGACTTTC
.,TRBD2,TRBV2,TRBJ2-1,CASVVAGGNEQFF,TGTGCCAGCGTGGTAGCGGGGGGCAATGAGCAGTTCTTC
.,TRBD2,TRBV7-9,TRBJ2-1,CASSLEGLAVCNEQFF,TGTGCCAGCAGCTTAGAGGGACTAGCAGTCTGCAATGAGCAGTTCTTC
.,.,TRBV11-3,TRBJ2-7,CASSLGLDPSYEQYF,TGTGCCAGCAGCTTAGGACTAGACCCCTCATACGAGCAGTACTTC
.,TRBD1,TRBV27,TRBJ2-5,CASSPLTGGSHNEQYF,TGTGCCAGCAGTCCCCTGACAGGGGGCTCGCACAATGAGCAGTACTTC
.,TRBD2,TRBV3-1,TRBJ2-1,CARHTSGSGEQFF,TGTGCCAGGCACACTAGCGGGAGTGGTGAGCAGTTCTTC
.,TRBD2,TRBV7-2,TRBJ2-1,CASSVAGGEYNEQFF,TGTGCCAGCAGCGTAGCGGGGGGGGAATACAATGAGCAGTTCTTC
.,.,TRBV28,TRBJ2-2,CASPSFSGELFF,TGTGCCAGCCCATCCTTTTCCGGGGAGCTGTTTTTT
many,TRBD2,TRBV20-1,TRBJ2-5,CSARDLAGGAGETQYF,TGCAGTGCTAGAGATCTAGCGGGAGGGGCGGGAGAGACCCAGTACTTC
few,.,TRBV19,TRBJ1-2,CASGQGHHYGYTF,TGTGCCAGTGGTCAGGGGCATCACTATGGCTACACCTTC
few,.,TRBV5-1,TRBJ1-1,CASSLRGRNTEAFF,TGCGCCAGCAGCTTGCGAGGGCGGAACACTGAAGCTTTCTTT
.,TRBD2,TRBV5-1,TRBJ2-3,CASREAGGDTDTQYF,TGCGCCAGCAGGGAAGCGGGAGGGGACACAGATACGCAGTATTTT
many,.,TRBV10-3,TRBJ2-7,CAIAWGDGVEQYF,TGTGCCATTGCTTGGGGGGACGGGGTCGAGCAGTACTTC